Listed below are T cell receptor beta chains from one sample, sequenced in a study of regulatory T cells in long-lasting Graves disease. Using its own MiXCR run on the multiplex PCR reads, TCRdb lists one record per CDR3 protein. This sample has about 300,000 distinct CDR3 sequences; 15% to 20% occur once, and the top ten carry about 36%. The input for sequencing was peripheral blood mononuclear cells (PBMCs), taken at new diagnosis, from a patient treated with antithyroid drugs. All receptors derive from a female donor with Graves disease. Each CDR3 is given with its conserved first and last residue. A D gene is named only where the DNA matches it firmly. The size entry is marked missing in some rows and otherwise reads once, few, many or a size class.

TRBV12-3/TRBV12-4	many	TRBD2	16	TRBJ2-1	CASSNRGSQGNNEQFF	TGTGCCAGCAGTAACCGCGGGAGTCAGGGCAACAATGAGCAGTTCTTC
TRBV5-1	-	-	14	TRBJ2-5	CASSRGRGEETQYF	TGCGCCAGCAGCCGTGGAAGGGGGGAAGAGACCCAGTACTTC
TRBV2	many	-	11	TRBJ2-1	CASNGNNEQFF	TGTGCCAGCAATGGGAACAATGAGCAGTTCTTC
TRBV3-1	many	TRBD1	13	TRBJ1-1	CASSPRGLTEAFF	TGTGCCAGCAGCCCCAGGGGGCTTACTGAAGCTTTCTTT
TRBV12-3/TRBV12-4	-	-	11	TRBJ1-1	CASRLGGEAFF	TGTGCCAGCAGACTTGGAGGTGAGGCTTTCTTT
TRBV20-1	many	TRBD2	16	TRBJ2-1	CSARGELAGNVNEQFF	TGCAGTGCTAGGGGGGAGCTAGCGGGAAATGTAAATGAGCAGTTCTTC
TRBV7-9	-	-	13	TRBJ1-1	CASSTRQAFEAFF	TGCGCCAGCAGCACACGACAGGCTTTTGAAGCTTTCTTT
TRBV20-1	-	-	15	TRBJ1-5	CSAGEGDYSNQPQHF	TGCAGTGCTGGGGAGGGAGACTATAGCAATCAGCCCCAGCATTTT
TRBV2	many	TRBD1	15	TRBJ2-5	CASSKQGTLRETQYF	TGTGCCAGCAGTAAACAGGGGACCCTACGGGAGACCCAGTACTTC
TRBV5-6	-	-	14	TRBJ2-2	CASSLIGSTGELFF	TGTGCCAGCAGCTTGATCGGGAGCACCGGGGAGCTGTTTTTT
TRBV9	few	-	14	TRBJ2-2	CASSGVTDTGELFF	TGTGCCAGCAGCGGGGTGACTGACACCGGGGAGCTGTTTTTT
TRBV20-1	many	TRBD2	17	TRBJ2-5	CSARERETSGSAGTQYF	TGCAGTGCTAGAGAGAGAGAAACTAGCGGGTCGGCGGGGACCCAGTACTTC
TRBV5-1	many	-	14	TRBJ1-1	CASTLDDRNTEAFF	TGCGCCAGCACCTTGGACGACAGGAACACTGAAGCTTTCTTT
TRBV2	-	TRBD2	14	TRBJ2-3	CASRPGGRGDTQYF	TGTGCCAGCAGGCCGGGAGGGAGGGGAGATACGCAGTATTTT
TRBV19	many	TRBD2	20	TRBJ2-3	CASSSPFGASGSDYTDTQYF	TGTGCCAGTAGTTCTCCGTTTGGGGCTAGCGGGAGTGACTACACAGATACGCAGTATTTT
TRBV13	many	-	11	TRBJ2-7	CASSLTGPANF	TGTGCCAGCAGCCTTACAGGGCCCGCGAACTTC
TRBV5-6	-	TRBD2	15	TRBJ2-1	CASSRAGGPGNEQFF	TGTGCCAGCAGCCGAGCGGGAGGGCCAGGCAATGAGCAGTTCTTC
TRBV19	many	-	12	TRBJ2-6	CASSAGANVLTF	TGTGCCAGTAGTGCTGGGGCCAACGTCCTGACTTTC
TRBV29-1	many	TRBD1	14	TRBJ2-5	CSVEISGGLETQYF	TGCAGCGTTGAAATCTCAGGGGGCTTAGAGACCCAGTACTTC
TRBV29-1	many	-	13	TRBJ2-5	CSVDAVLQETQYF	TGCAGCGTTGACGCCGTTCTCCAAGAGACCCAGTACTTC